These 32 T cell receptor beta chains were sequenced from one sample in a study of T cells in Graves' hyperthyroidism and ophthalmopathy. What was amplified from RNA transcripts were TCR beta CDR3 regions. A set of HTBI primers served as the primers for a first-round RT-PCR of the TCR CDR3. Using its own MiXCR run on the multiplex PCR reads, TCRdb lists one record per CDR3 protein. This table holds around 800,000 distinct CDR3 sequences, roughly 40% found once. Material: blood. Receptors originate from a man aged 18 to 35 with Graves' hyperthyroidism.

This sequence joins TRBV14 and TRBJ2-7, with D unresolved. The ends were cut back, 1 base at V and 3 bases at J, with 16 bases in the middle. Germline V lookup: CDR1 SGHDN, CDR2 FVKESK. This CDR3 comprises 16 residues. The CDR3 DNA reads as TGTGCCAGCAGCCAAGGGCTAACAGTACCTCTCTACGAGCAGTACTTC. Protein: CASSQGLTVPLYEQYF.

This clonotype was seen more than once but under ten times. The chain has TRBV20-1 and TRBJ1-1; D unresolved. V lost 6 bases to trimming and J lost 5 bases, with 13 bases between them. CDR3 length equals 12 residues. Germline assignment: CDR1 DFQATT and CDR2 SNEGSKA (reference sequence). The CDR3 protein is CSANPGVTEAFF. The DNA for the CDR3 is TGCAGTGCCAACCCCGGGGTGACTGAAGCTTTCTTT.

J is TRBJ1-2 and V is TRBV7-6; D might be TRBD1 (5 bases). V was trimmed by 3 bases and J by 2 bases, leaving 13 bases between them. CDR1 is SGHVS and CDR2 is FNYEAQ in the germline V gene. CDR3 length: 15 amino acids. This CDR3 reads CASSFRQIENYGYTF. The CDR3 DNA reads TGTGCCAGCAGCTTCAGACAGATTGAGAACTATGGCTACACCTTC.

This clonotype came up a few times. The chain employs TRBV2 and TRBJ2-7; D gene unclear. V shed 5 bases and J shed 5 bases, with 10 bases lying between them. The CDR3 is 12 residues long. Germline loops: CDR1 SNHLY, CDR2 FYNNEI. The DNA for the CDR3 is TGTGCCAGCAGTTACCGCCTAGACGAGCAGTACTTC. Its protein product is CASSYRLDEQYF.

About this clonotype: Being one base from a much bigger clone, this may be a read error. The V gene is TRBV10-2, the J gene TRBJ2-5; no clear D gene. CDR3 length: 13 amino acids. Per germline, CDR1 WSHSY and CDR2 SAAADI. As DNA, the CDR3 is TGCGCCAGCAGTGTCAGGTACCAAGGGACCCAGTACTTC. Its protein product is CASSVRYQGTQYF.

The V gene is TRBV29-1, the J gene TRBJ1-2; tentative D call: TRBD1 (5 bases). Germline CDR1 SQVTM, CDR2 ANQGSEA. V lost 2 bases and J lost 8, with 15 bases in between. CDR3 length: 13 residues. CDR3 nucleotide sequence: TGCAGCGTTGAATTCGGGACCGAGGACGGCTACACCTTC. Protein product: CSVEFGTEDGYTF.

A remark on this clonotype: At one of its ends the junction is not consistent with the germline gene, which may arise from a read error. The chain carries TRBV10-3 and TRBJ1-1; D remains ambiguous. CDR1 and CDR2 (germline): ENHRY, SYGVKD. The CDR3 runs to 17 residues. CDR3 sequence reads: CASSELISVNTNTEAFF. The CDR3 DNA reads as TGTGCCAGCAGTGAATTGATAAGCGTCAACACGAACACTGAAGCTTTCTTT.

In this sample, this clonotype turned up many times. J is TRBJ2-7 and V is TRBV7-8, with D perhaps matching TRBD2 (5 bases). The CDR3 extends over 14 amino acids. The V end was cut by 3 bases, the J end by 7 bases, with 16 bases between. The germline V gene has CDR1 SGHVS and CDR2 FQNEAQ. The CDR3: CASSLELLSGEQYF. The CDR3 coding sequence is TGTGCCAGCAGCTTGGAATTACTGTCGGGGGAGCAGTACTTC.

The gene calls are TRBV12-3 or TRBV12-4 and TRBJ1-1; 7 nucleotides match TRBD1. The CDR3 is 15 amino acids. The trim removed 5 bases at V and 0 bases at J, leaving 6 bases unmatched. CDR3 bases: TGTGCCAGCAGTGCTTCGGACAGGTTGAACACTGAAGCTTTCTTT. Translated: CASSASDRLNTEAFF.

CDR3 residues: CSVESDPYGYTF. The CDR3 nucleotides are TGCAGCGTAGAGTCCGACCCATATGGCTACACCTTC. The V call is TRBV29-1, the J call TRBJ1-2; no definite D call. Germline V gene data show CDR1 as SQVTM and CDR2 as ANQGSEA. The CDR3 loop spans 12 amino acids. Trimming removed 6 bases at V and 5 bases at J, with 13 bases between.

This clonotype was seen only a few times. The genes are TRBV28 and TRBJ2-7, with D unclear. CDR3 length: 12 amino acids. CDR1 is MDHEN and CDR2 is SYDVKM in the germline V gene. V lost 3 bases and J 9 bases, leaving 12 bases between the germline ends. This CDR3 is CASSFKGHGQYF. The CDR3 nucleotides are TGTGCCAGCAGTTTTAAGGGCCACGGGCAGTACTTC.

A single count supports this clonotype. A read error is possible here, since a much larger clone lies one base away. The CDR3 carries no conserved terminal phenylalanine or tryptophan, so it likely arises from a read error. The chain joins TRBV10-2 to TRBJ1-1, with 10 bases lining up with TRBD1. V lost 6 bases to trimming and J lost 4 bases; unmatched junction nucleotides: 2. CDR3 size: 13 residues. Looked up from germline, CDR1 is WSHSY and CDR2 is SAAADI. Here the CDR3 DNA reads TGCGCCAGCAGGGACAGGGGGTCCACTGAAGCTTTCTCT. This codes for CASRDRGSTEAFS.

A word on this clonotype: Given a much more abundant clone one base away, this may be a read error. This likely comes from a read error, as the CDR3 has no conserved phenylalanine or tryptophan at its end. The chain links TRBV9 to TRBJ1-1; 7 bases match TRBD1. CDR1 and CDR2 from the germline V gene are SGDLS and YYNGEE. This CDR3 has 15 amino acids. In DNA form, the CDR3 reads TGCGCCAGCAGCGCGGTGGGACAGCCCAACACTGAAGCTTTCCTT. Encoded protein: CASSAVGQPNTEAFL.

This clonotype came up many times. V is TRBV2 and J is TRBJ1-1; D is undetermined. V was trimmed by 7 bases and J by 8 bases, leaving 14 bases between them. This CDR3 is built from 12 residues. Germline V gives CDR1 SNHLY, CDR2 FYNNEI. The CDR3 DNA reads as TGTGCCAGCATCTCCCCGAGGAGCGAAGCTTTCTTT. Residues: CASISPRSEAFF.

This clonotype was seen only a few times. The CDR3 sequence is CASSQDRSSYEQYF. CDR3 DNA: TGTGCCAGCAGCCAAGATCGGAGTTCCTACGAGCAGTACTTC. The chain carries TRBV7-2 and TRBJ2-7; D unresolved. V lost 5 bases and J 1 base, leaving 12 bases between the germline ends. CDR3 length: 14 amino acids. In germline, CDR1 is SGHTA, CDR2 FQGNSA.

V is TRBV12-3 or TRBV12-4 and J is TRBJ1-1, with D perhaps matching TRBD1 (5 bases). The CDR3 is made up of 15 amino acids. Trimming pared 5 bases from V and 4 bases from J, leaving 17 bases between. The CDR3 is CASSHLGQGSTEAFF. The CDR3 DNA reads TGTGCCAGCAGTCATCTGGGGCAGGGAAGCACTGAAGCTTTCTTT.

This rearrangement joins TRBV4-1 to TRBJ1-4, with D perhaps TRBD1 (5 bases). Germline V gene lookup returns CDR1 MGHRA and CDR2 YSYEKL. V gave up 0 bases and J gave up 10 bases, with 18 bases separating them. CDR3 length: 16 amino acids. Written as DNA, the CDR3 is TGCGCCAGCAGCCAAGATGGGGGTGCAGGGCGCGGAAAACTGTTTTTT. This codes for CASSQDGGAGRGKLFF.

This clonotype was observed a few times. The genes are TRBV5-5 and TRBJ1-6; D is unresolved. The V end lost 4 bases, the J end lost 0 bases, and 14 bases lay between the germline ends. This CDR3 is built from 17 residues. Germline CDR1 SGHKS, CDR2 YYEKEE (reference sequence). The CDR3 nucleotides are TGTGCCAGCAGCCCCGAGGACGTGAGCTCCTATAATTCACCCCTCCACTTT. This translates into CASSPEDVSSYNSPLHF.

This chain connects TRBV10-3 to TRBJ2-5, with TRBD1 matching 7 bases. The CDR3 runs to 12 residues. In germline, CDR1 is ENHRY, CDR2 SYGVKD. J was trimmed by 5 bases and V by 8 bases; bases with no gene match: 5. CDR3 sequence: CAIGNRGETQYF. CDR3 bases: TGTGCCATCGGAAACAGGGGTGAGACCCAGTACTTC.

This chain joins TRBV4-1 and TRBJ1-5; D unclear. The germline V and J ends were trimmed by 0 bases and 2 bases, with 8 bases remaining between them. The CDR3 length is 15 residues. Germline lookup yields CDR1 MGHRA and CDR2 YSYEKL. CDR3 in amino acids: CASSQDSLGNQPQHF. CDR3 nucleotides: TGCGCCAGCAGCCAAGACAGCCTGGGCAATCAGCCCCAGCATTTT.

The chain joins TRBV7-8 to TRBJ1-5; D gene uncertain. CDR1 is SGHVS, CDR2 FQNEAQ, per germline. Trimming removed 5 bases at V and 4 bases at J, with 15 bases between. CDR3 length: 15 residues. CDR3 DNA sequence: TGTGCCAGCAGCCAAGAGGTGATGAGGAATCAGCCCCAGCATTTT. Translation gives CASSQEVMRNQPQHF.

The chain has TRBV7-9 and TRBJ2-7, with TRBD2 identical over 7 bases. V shed 6 bases and J 2 bases; nucleotides not matched to a gene: 4. The CDR3 covers 13 residues. The germline V gene encodes CDR1 SEHNR and CDR2 FQNEAQ (reference sequence). CDR3 nucleotide sequence: TGTGCCAGCAGTGGGGGGGTCACCTACGAGCAGTACTTC. As protein: CASSGGVTYEQYF.

This chain links TRBV2 with TRBJ2-1; D is possibly TRBD1 (6 bases). Between the trimmed V and J ends, which lost 7 bases and 5 bases, there was a span of 9 bases. Germline CDR1 and CDR2: SNHLY and FYNNEI. This CDR3 has 12 amino acids. In DNA form, the CDR3 reads TGTGCCAGCATTAGGACAGACAATGAGCAGTTCTTC. Protein product: CASIRTDNEQFF.

This clonotype has at least ten counts. The J gene is TRBJ1-2, the V gene TRBV9; 8 bases align to TRBD1. Per the germline V gene, CDR1 is SGDLS and CDR2 is YYNGEE. There are 14 residues in the CDR3. The J segment lost 8 bases and the V segment lost 0 bases, leaving 6 bases of the junction unmatched. In DNA form, the CDR3 reads TGTGCCAGCAGCGTAGCGGGCAGGGGGCAGGGCTACACCTTC. It encodes CASSVAGRGQGYTF.

This clonotype was seen at least ten times. The chain joins TRBV7-2 to TRBJ1-5; tentatively, D is TRBD1 (6 bases). V lost 2 bases to trimming and J lost 0 bases, with 8 bases between them. This CDR3 spans 15 amino acids. Germline V gene data show CDR1 as SGHTA and CDR2 as FQGNSA. Here the CDR3 reads CASSLRTDSNQPQHF. The DNA for the CDR3 is TGTGCCAGCAGCTTAAGGACAGATAGCAATCAGCCCCAGCATTTT.

This clonotype was detected ten times or more. This chain joins TRBV7-2 and TRBJ1-1; 8 bases are shared with TRBD1. With V trimmed by 5 bases and J by 0 bases, 5 bases remained unmatched. This CDR3 has 15 residues. Germline CDR1 reads SGHTA; CDR2 reads FQGNSA. CDR3 region: CASSRTGQVNTEAFF. The CDR3 DNA reads TGTGCCAGCAGCCGCACGGGACAGGTGAACACTGAAGCTTTCTTT.

This clonotype showed up just a few times. The chain carries TRBV20-1 and TRBJ2-2; no reliable D call. V was cut by 0 bases and J by 2 bases, with 4 bases left in between. This CDR3 is 13 amino acids long. Germline CDR1 reads DFQATT; CDR2 reads SNEGSKA (reference sequence). CDR3 nucleotide sequence: TGCAGTGCTAGAGACGAAAACACCGGGGAGCTGTTTTTT. This sequence encodes CSARDENTGELFF.

This clonotype occurred a few times. J is TRBJ2-2 and V is TRBV25-1; 7 nucleotides align to TRBD2. From germline, CDR1 is MGHDK and CDR2 SYGVNS. The J segment lost 1 base and the V segment lost 4 bases, leaving 3 bases of the junction unmatched. The CDR3 runs to 15 residues. The CDR3 DNA follows: TGTGCCAGCAGTGTGGGGGAGGGGAACACCGGGGAGCTGTTTTTT. Its translation: CASSVGEGNTGELFF.

The table lists this clonotype with many counts. This chain links TRBV15 with TRBJ1-1, with unresolved D. The length of the CDR3 is 13 residues. CDR1 is LNHNV and CDR2 is YYDKDF in the germline V gene (reference sequence). V was pared by 3 bases and J by 0 bases, with 5 bases between. The CDR3: CATSRLLNTEAFF. The CDR3 nucleotides are TGTGCCACCAGCAGGTTGCTGAACACTGAAGCTTTCTTT. Together with reference TRBV15 and TRBJ1-1, the CDR3 gives the full variable domain: DAMVIQNPRYQVTQFGKPVTLSCSQTLNHNVMYWYQQKSSQAPKLLFHYYDKDFNNEADTPDNFQSRRPNTSFCFLDIRSPGLGDTAMYLCATSRLLNTEAFFGQGTRLTVV.

This clonotype was picked up many times. The V gene is TRBV10-3, the J gene TRBJ2-7; D is undetermined. Germline loops: CDR1 ENHRY, CDR2 SYGVKD. The CDR3 extends over 13 amino acids. Trimming stripped 4 bases from V and 6 bases from J, with 13 bases between. The CDR3 DNA reads TGTGCCATCAGTGGGGCCAAGGCCTCCGAGCAGTACTTC. Protein: CAISGAKASEQYF.

V gene TRBV5-1 combines with J gene TRBJ2-7; no clear D gene. The CDR3 runs to 13 residues. Deletions cut 5 bases from V and 5 bases from J, with 14 bases between. Germline-derived CDR1 and CDR2 are SGHRS and YFSETQ. The CDR3 sequence: CASSRRFFDEQYF. The CDR3 DNA reads TGCGCCAGCAGTCGCAGGTTTTTCGACGAGCAGTACTTC. The full variable domain, completed using reference TRBV5-1 and TRBJ2-7, is KAGVTQTPRYLIKTRGQQVTLSCSPISGHRSVSWYQQTPGQGLQFLFEYFSETQRNKGNFPGRFSGRQFSNSRSEMNVSTLELGDSALYLCASSRRFFDEQYFGPGTRLTVT.

The rearrangement joins TRBV5-1 to TRBJ1-2; D remains ambiguous. The CDR3 has 12 amino acids. In germline, CDR1 is SGHRS, CDR2 YFSETQ. Trimming cost V 10 bases and J 4 bases, with 14 bases left between them. CDR3 DNA sequence: TGCGCCGGATCGACTGAAACCTATGGCTACACCTTC. Translated, it gives CAGSTETYGYTF.